The source of this TCR beta chain is a study of technical replicates of blood from several donors. For this clone: This sample includes further DNA sequences coding for the same CDR3.

This CDR3 region has 20 residues. V was clipped by 3 bases and J by 1 base; unmatched bases: 7. The germline V gene encodes CDR1 MGHRA and CDR2 YSYEKL. Libraries were prepared by immunoSEQ multiplex PCR; TCRdb keeps only in-frame clonotypes and omits some of them. The table records about 88,000 clones, about 94% of them present only once. This clonotype was obtained from a human donor in good health. This rearrangement joins TRBV4-1 to TRBJ2-6; 15 bases are a match to TRBD2. Sequenced: T cells isolated from PBMCs. This chain's CDR3 is CASSHPGLAGGPSGANVLTF. The CDR3 DNA sequence: TGCGCCAGCAGCCATCCCGGACTAGCGGGGGGGCCTTCTGGGGCCAACGTCCTGACTTTC.